A single sample is the source of the 10 T cell receptor beta chains below, sequenced in a study of vaccination and CD4 T cells after COVID-19. Treatment defined: roughly ten-day PBMC culture with coronavirus spike peptide pools or control peptides (ViraFEST assay). Their recognized antigens are unknown. Cultured CD4+ T cell DNA was sequenced using the Oncomine TCR Beta short-read assay. TCRdb passed the PCR reads through MiXCR, listing each CDR3 protein once. The repertoire holds approximately 2,000 distinct CDR3 sequences, with about 26% as singletons. The specimen comprised CD4+ T cells from blood, cultured in vitro, sampled after SARS-CoV-2 vaccination. The receptor set was obtained from a human donor who had recovered from COVID-19.

In its sample, this clonotype is medium-sized. This rearrangement joins TRBV27 to TRBJ2-5; 8 nucleotides line up with TRBD2. Germline CDR1 is MNHEY and CDR2 is SMNVEV (reference sequence). CDR3 length: 13 residues. With V trimmed by 6 bases and J by 5 bases, 5 bases remained unmatched. CDR3 loop: CASSSGGGETQYF. The CDR3 bases are TGTGCCAGCAGCAGCGGGGGAGGGGAGACCCAGTACTTC.

There are a few counts of this clonotype. This chain joins TRBV28 and TRBJ1-2; D is unresolved. The CDR3 is made up of 13 amino acids. Per germline, CDR1 MDHEN and CDR2 SYDVKM. Deletions cut 4 bases from V and 2 bases from J, with 8 bases between. The CDR3 DNA sequence: TGTGCCAGCAGTTCGGCGGGGAACTATGGCTACACCTTC. This encodes CASSSAGNYGYTF.

V gene TRBV6-1 combines with J gene TRBJ2-6; D unresolved. Germline V gives CDR1 MNHNS, CDR2 SASEGT. The CDR3 is 16 residues long. V lost 4 bases and J lost 1, with 11 bases in between. The CDR3 DNA is TGTGCCAGCAGTGGGAGTCTAAGGTCTGGGGCCAACGTCCTGACTTTC. Protein: CASSGSLRSGANVLTF.

By sample fraction, this clonotype is medium-sized. This chain links TRBV6-1 with TRBJ2-5; D uncertain. The CDR3 has 16 amino acids. Between the trimmed V and J ends, which lost 5 bases and 1 base, there was a span of 17 bases. Looked up from germline, CDR1 is MNHNS and CDR2 is SASEGT. The CDR3 sequence: CASSPSRAHTQETQYF. The CDR3 nucleotides are TGTGCCAGCAGTCCCTCCCGAGCGCACACCCAAGAGACCCAGTACTTC.

The J gene is TRBJ1-5, the V gene TRBV7-2; the D is unclear. The V and J ends lost 5 bases and 11 bases respectively, with 25 bases between them. Germline CDR1 is SGHTA and CDR2 is FQGNSA. This CDR3 has 16 residues. The CDR3 nucleotides are TGTGCCAGCAGCCATAAAGGAATAGCGGGGAAGGAGACCCAGCATTTT. It translates to CASSHKGIAGKETQHF.

This clonotype rates as medium-sized (0.01 to 0.1%). This rearrangement joins TRBV6-5 to TRBJ2-5; TRBD2 is a possible D gene (6 bases). The CDR3 covers 14 residues. Per the germline V gene, CDR1 is MNHEY and CDR2 is SVGAGI. The V gene lost 0 bases and the J gene lost 2 bases, with 7 bases spanning the gap. The CDR3 DNA reads TGTGCCAGCAGTTACTCAGGGACTCAAGAGACCCAGTACTTC. It encodes CASSYSGTQETQYF.

This clonotype has more than one count but fewer than ten. The V and J genes are TRBV7-2 and TRBJ1-2, with D possibly being TRBD1 (6 bases). Trimming shortened V by 4 bases and J by 5 bases, and 14 bases separated the two germline ends. The CDR3 is made up of 14 amino acids. The V gene's germline CDR1 is SGHTA and CDR2 FQGNSA. CDR3 in amino acids: CASSSVQGGYGYTF. Here the CDR3 DNA reads TGTGCCAGCAGCTCGGTACAGGGAGGGTATGGCTACACCTTC. The whole variable domain, filled in from reference TRBV7-2 and TRBJ1-2, reads GAGVSQSPSNKVTEKGKDVELRCDPISGHTALYWYRQSLGQGLEFLIYFQGNSAPDKSGLPSDRFSAERTGGSVSTLTIQRTQQEDSAVYLCASSSVQGGYGYTFGSGTRLTVV.

The rearrangement links TRBV20-1 to TRBJ1-3; perhaps TRBD1 as D (5 bases). The V gene's germline CDR1 is DFQATT and CDR2 SNEGSKA (reference sequence). V lost 4 bases and J lost 0, with 13 bases in between. The CDR3 contains 15 residues. The CDR3 DNA sequence: TGCAGTGCTACTTACCGGGACTACTCTGGAAACACCATATATTTT. Its protein is CSATYRDYSGNTIYF.

This clonotype is large by share. The chain joins TRBV7-8 to TRBJ2-3; tentative D call: TRBD1 (6 bases). CDR3 length: 19 amino acids. Germline V CDR1 and CDR2: SGHVS, FQNEAQ. Trimming pared 5 bases from V and 0 bases from J, leaving 24 bases between. CDR3 sequence reads: CASSQSPRRTGLSTDTQYF. CDR3 coding DNA: TGTGCCAGCAGCCAATCCCCCCGCAGAACAGGGCTAAGCACAGATACGCAGTATTTT. Full variable domain (remainder filled in from reference TRBV7-8 and TRBJ2-3): GAGVSQSPRYKVAKRGQDVALRCDPISGHVSLFWYQQALGQGPEFLTYFQNEAQLDKSGLPSDRFFAERPEGSVSTLKIQRTQQEDSAVYLCASSQSPRRTGLSTDTQYFGPGTRLTVL.

The V gene is TRBV19, the J gene TRBJ1-1; possibly TRBD1 for D (5 bases). CDR3 size: 16 residues. V was cut by 8 bases and J by 0 bases, with 19 bases left in between. Germline CDR1 is LNHDA and CDR2 is SQIVND (reference sequence). The CDR3 protein is CASRPTRWGVNTEAFF. The CDR3 DNA follows: TGTGCCAGTCGACCAACACGGTGGGGGGTGAACACTGAAGCTTTCTTT. The entire variable domain, with the rest obtained from reference TRBV19 and TRBJ1-1, is as follows: DGGITQSPKYLFRKEGQNVTLSCEQNLNHDAMYWYRQDPGQGLRLIYYSQIVNDFQKGDIAEGYSVSREKKESFPLTVTSAQKNPTAFYLCASRPTRWGVNTEAFFGQGTRLTVV.